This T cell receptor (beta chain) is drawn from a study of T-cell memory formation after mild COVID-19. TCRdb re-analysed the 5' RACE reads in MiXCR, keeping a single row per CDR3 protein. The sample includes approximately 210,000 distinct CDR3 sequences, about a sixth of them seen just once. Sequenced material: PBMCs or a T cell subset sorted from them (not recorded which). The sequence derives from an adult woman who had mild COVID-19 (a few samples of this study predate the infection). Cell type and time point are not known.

CDR3 in amino acids: CASSPSGRAKNEQFF. The CDR3 DNA follows: TGTGCCAGCAGCCCTAGCGGGAGGGCCAAGAATGAGCAGTTCTTC. The chain uses TRBV7-9 and TRBJ2-1; 12 positions match TRBD2. This CDR3 is built from 15 residues. The J segment lost 7 bases and the V segment lost 5 bases, leaving 6 bases of the junction unmatched. Germline V gene lookup returns CDR1 SEHNR and CDR2 FQNEAQ (reference sequence).